The clone carrying this T cell receptor (beta chain) appeared a few times. What it binds is not known. The sample is drawn from a study of T cell repertoires in cytomegalovirus infection. Turning to the study itself: Through public TCR beta signatures, both CMV infection and matching HLA type were indicated.

Each CDR3 protein gets one entry after TCRdb re-called the reads with MiXCR. The sample lists about 700,000 distinct CDR3 sequences, around 31% occurring once. The CDR3 extends over 14 amino acids. Trimming removed 5 bases from V and 12 bases from J, with 20 bases in between. CDR1 and CDR2 from the germline V gene are SGHTA and FQGNSA. The chain links TRBV7-2 to TRBJ2-1; a weak D match, TRBD2 (5 bases). Sequencing was performed on cultured PBMCs, taken from culture after CMV antigen stimulation. This TCR was recovered from a human donor in good health (CMV status not recorded). Some clones in this sample may be carry-over from other donors' samples. CDR3 in DNA: TGTGCCAGCAGCAGAGGACTCCCGAGTTCGTGGCAGTTCTTC. Translating gives CASSRGLPSSWQFF.